This record covers a single TCR beta chain. Indicated treatment: randomized to nivolumab then ipilimumab (arm A) or the reverse (arm B). This record belongs to a study of sequential checkpoint blockade in melanoma. In the study overall: First-line arms were nivolumab then ipilimumab, or the reverse, randomized 1:1.

Germline V gene data show CDR1 as MNHNS and CDR2 as SASEGT. V was shortened by 9 bases and J by 3 bases, with 6 bases between the two germline ends. The CDR3 spans 11 residues. Clones were sequenced by immunoSEQ multiplex PCR, and TCRdb holds only the in-frame ones, with some missing. The sample includes about 5,000 clones, roughly 60% of them seen just once. The sequence came from a human donor with melanoma. The rearrangement links TRBV6-1 to TRBJ2-1, with D maybe TRBD1 (5 bases). Here the sequenced sample was CD8+ T cells sorted from blood (inferred from file names), taken from a patient given nivolumab and ipilimumab in sequence. CDR3 in amino acids: CASRGYNEQFF. As DNA, the CDR3 is TGTGCCAGTAGGGGCTACAATGAGCAGTTCTTC.